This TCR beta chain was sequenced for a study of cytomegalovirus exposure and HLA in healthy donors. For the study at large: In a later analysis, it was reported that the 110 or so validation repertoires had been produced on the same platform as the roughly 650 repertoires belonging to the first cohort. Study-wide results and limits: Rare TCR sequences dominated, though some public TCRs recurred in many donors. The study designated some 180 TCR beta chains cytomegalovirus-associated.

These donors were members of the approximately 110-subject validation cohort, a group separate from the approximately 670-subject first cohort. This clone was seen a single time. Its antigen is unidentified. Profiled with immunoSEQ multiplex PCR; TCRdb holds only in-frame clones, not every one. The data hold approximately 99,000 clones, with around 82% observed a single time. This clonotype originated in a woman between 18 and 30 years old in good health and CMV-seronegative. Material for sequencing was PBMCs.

CDR3 DNA sequence: TGCAGCGTCCCGCCCGGTGGGACAGGGGGTTCCTATGGCTACACCTTC. Amino acids: CSVPPGGTGGSYGYTF. This chain joins TRBV29-1 and TRBJ1-2; 11 bases are a match to TRBD1. CDR3 size: 16 residues. The germline V gene encodes CDR1 SQVTM and CDR2 ANQGSEA. The V segment lost 6 bases and the J segment 4 bases; nucleotides outside the gene matches: 13. The entire variable domain, with the rest obtained from reference TRBV29-1 and TRBJ1-2, is as follows: SAVISQKPSRDICQRGTSLTIQCQVDSQVTMMFWYRQQPGQSLTLIATANQGSEATYESGFVIDKFPISRPNLTFSTLTVSNMSPEDSSIYLCSVPPGGTGGSYGYTFGSGTRLTVV.